The rows below give T cell receptor beta chains drawn from one sample of a study of response to subunit inactivated influenza vaccine. Via MiXCR, TCRdb re-called the RT-PCR reads, giving one row per CDR3 protein. The profile shows about 800,000 distinct CDR3 sequences, around 20% of them singletons. The source material was PBMCs from blood, sampled around 5 days after vaccination. Receptor source: a man aged 50 or older who received an inactivated influenza vaccine. CDR3s include the opening cysteine and the closing phenylalanine or tryptophan. Each record gives: V gene, CDR3 protein.

TRBV7-8 CASWGGVRYTEAFF
TRBV12-3/TRBV12-4 CASTLSGVGYTF
TRBV11-2 CASSLDGLPEQFF
TRBV7-2 CASSLTAGGPFETQYF
TRBV6-1 CASSAGRRNSYEQYF
TRBV7-3 CASSATSGTFNEQFF
TRBV5-5 CASSPPGTGANVLTF
TRBV29-1 CSVEGGGTGGDNEQFF
TRBV6-5 CASSYLGRGPTEAFF
TRBV7-8 CASSIRNNYGYTF
TRBV29-1 CSLPQGPTTGELFF
TRBV4-1 CASSPGRQGGEKLFF
TRBV6-1 CASSPRQGAAYEQYF
TRBV4-3 CASSRALAGDSSYEQYF
TRBV28 CASSLGLETNEQFF
TRBV6-5 CASSWRDREKLFF
TRBV15 CATSRDRDRNTEAFF
TRBV5-1 CASSFWRGTDTQYF
TRBV12-3/TRBV12-4 CASSDPGYEQYF
TRBV20-1 CSATPGTVYTF
TRBV14 CASSQASGGTTQYF
TRBV4-3 CASSQIGSVGEQFF
TRBV20-1 CSASLGTGIQETQYF
TRBV5-1 CASTLPGTSTNEQFF